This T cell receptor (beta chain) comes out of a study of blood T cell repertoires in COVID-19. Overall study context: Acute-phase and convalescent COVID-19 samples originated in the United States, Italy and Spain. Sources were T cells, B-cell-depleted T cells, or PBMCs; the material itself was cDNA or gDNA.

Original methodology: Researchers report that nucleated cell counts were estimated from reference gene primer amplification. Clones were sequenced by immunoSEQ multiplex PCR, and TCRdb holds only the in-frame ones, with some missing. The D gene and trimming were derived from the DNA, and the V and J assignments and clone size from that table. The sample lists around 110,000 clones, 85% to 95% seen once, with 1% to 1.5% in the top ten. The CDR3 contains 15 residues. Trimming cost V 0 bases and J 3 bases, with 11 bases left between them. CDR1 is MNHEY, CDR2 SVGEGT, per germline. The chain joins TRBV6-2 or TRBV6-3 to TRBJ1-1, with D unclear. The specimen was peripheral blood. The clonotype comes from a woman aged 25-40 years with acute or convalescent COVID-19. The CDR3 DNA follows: TGTGCCAGCAGTTACTCGAATAGAATCCACACTGAAGCTTTCTTT. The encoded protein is CASSYSNRIHTEAFF.